The rows below give T cell receptor beta chains drawn from one sample of a study of cytomegalovirus exposure and HLA in healthy donors. Sequencing used immunoSEQ multiplex PCR; TCRdb keeps in-frame clones, though not all of them. Here the sample spans under 150,000 clones, 68% being singletons. The sample consisted of PBMCs. The source is a man in his 60s in good health and CMV-seronegative. CDR3s include the opening cysteine and the closing phenylalanine or tryptophan.

v_gene: TRBV5-1
CDR3aa: CASSLDQGRVYGYTF

v_gene: TRBV19
CDR3aa: CASSILLGTGSGNEQFF

v_gene: TRBV28
CDR3aa: CASSYRGADSNQPQHF

v_gene: TRBV14
CDR3aa: CASSQLNRGEYTGELFF

v_gene: TRBV25-1
CDR3aa: CASSPHNRSNQPQHF

v_gene: TRBV4-3
CDR3aa: CASSQMGAGSTYEQYF

v_gene: TRBV30
CDR3aa: CAWNPGSYEQYF

v_gene: TRBV19
CDR3aa: CASSTPGTGLPGELFF

v_gene: TRBV19
CDR3aa: CASSHDRGTGDSPLHF

v_gene: TRBV18
CDR3aa: CASSPLETGHEQYF

v_gene: TRBV5-1
CDR3aa: CASSPPPAGVGTDTQYF

v_gene: TRBV7-9
CDR3aa: CASSLGRTGINQPQHF

v_gene: TRBV14
CDR3aa: CASSQDPPGWTEAFF

v_gene: TRBV28
CDR3aa: CASREQVISLNEQFF

v_gene: TRBV11-2
CDR3aa: CASSLVTGIFNYGYTF

v_gene: TRBV4-1
CDR3aa: CASSQMVLAGKYVSTDTQYF

v_gene: TRBV29-1
CDR3aa: CSVRAGGNYEQYF

v_gene: TRBV15
CDR3aa: CATSRGTRNTEAFF

v_gene: TRBV5-4
CDR3aa: CASRHARDSVNTEAFF

v_gene: TRBV10-3
CDR3aa: CAIGGQGLDTQYF

v_gene: TRBV6-4
CDR3aa: CASSPGTKGRETQYF

v_gene: TRBV6-6
CDR3aa: CASRLAGTEHNEQFF

v_gene: TRBV9
CDR3aa: CASSVLQREGNTGELFF

v_gene: TRBV18
CDR3aa: CASSPGQGYQPQHF

v_gene: TRBV19
CDR3aa: CASSILQGPQPQHF

v_gene: TRBV13
CDR3aa: CASSLRTGGHGYTF

v_gene: TRBV5-1
CDR3aa: CASSSQTGGAGYTF

v_gene: TRBV30
CDR3aa: CAWSIREGEQFF

v_gene: TRBV19
CDR3aa: CASGTRRDNEQFF

v_gene: TRBV5-1
CDR3aa: CASSFFLAGGPHLEQFF

v_gene: TRBV28
CDR3aa: CASSSRQGLGGNQPQHF